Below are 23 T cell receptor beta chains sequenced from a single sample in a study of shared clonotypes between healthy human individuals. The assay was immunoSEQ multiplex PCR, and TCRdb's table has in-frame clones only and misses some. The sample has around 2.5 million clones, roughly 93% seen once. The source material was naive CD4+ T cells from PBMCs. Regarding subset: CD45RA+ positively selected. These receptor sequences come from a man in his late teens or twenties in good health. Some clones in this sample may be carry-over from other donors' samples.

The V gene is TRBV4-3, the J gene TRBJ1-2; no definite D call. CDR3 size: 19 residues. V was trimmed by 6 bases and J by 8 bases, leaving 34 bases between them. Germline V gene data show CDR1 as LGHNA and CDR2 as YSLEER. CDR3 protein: CASRPFISVEAPPLFGYTF. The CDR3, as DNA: TGCGCCAGCAGGCCCTTTATTTCGGTCGAGGCGCCACCCCTGTTCGGCTACACCTTC.

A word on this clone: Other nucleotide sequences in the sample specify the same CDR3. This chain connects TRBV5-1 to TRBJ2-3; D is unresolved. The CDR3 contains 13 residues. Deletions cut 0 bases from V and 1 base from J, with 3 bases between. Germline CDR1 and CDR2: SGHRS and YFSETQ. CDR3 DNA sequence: TGCGCCAGCAGCTTGGGCGGCACAGATACGCAGTATTTT. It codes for CASSLGGTDTQYF.

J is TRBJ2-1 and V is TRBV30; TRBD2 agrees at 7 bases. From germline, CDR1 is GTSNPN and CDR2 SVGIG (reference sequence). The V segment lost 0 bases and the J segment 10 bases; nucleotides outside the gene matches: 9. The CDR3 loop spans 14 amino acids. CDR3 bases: TGTGCCTGGAGTGTATGGCGGGAGTCACAGGAGCAGTTCTTC. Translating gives CAWSVWRESQEQFF.

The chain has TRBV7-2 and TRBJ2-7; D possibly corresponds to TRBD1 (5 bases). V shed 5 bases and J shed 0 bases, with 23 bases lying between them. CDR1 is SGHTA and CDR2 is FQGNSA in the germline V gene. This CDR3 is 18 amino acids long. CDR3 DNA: TGTGCCAGCAGCCAACCCACGCTTAGGGGCTCAAGCTCCTACGAGCAGTACTTC. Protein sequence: CASSQPTLRGSSSYEQYF.

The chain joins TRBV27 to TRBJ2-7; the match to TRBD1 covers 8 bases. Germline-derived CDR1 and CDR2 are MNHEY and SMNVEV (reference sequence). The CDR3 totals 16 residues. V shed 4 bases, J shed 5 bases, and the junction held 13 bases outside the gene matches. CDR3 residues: CASSSHRTGLSNEQYF. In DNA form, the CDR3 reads TGTGCCAGCAGTTCGCACCGGACAGGGTTATCAAACGAGCAGTACTTC.

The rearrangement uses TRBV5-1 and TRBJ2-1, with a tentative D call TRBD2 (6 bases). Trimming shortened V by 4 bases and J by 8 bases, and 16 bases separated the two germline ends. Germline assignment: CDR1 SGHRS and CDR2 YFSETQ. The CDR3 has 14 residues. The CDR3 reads CASSPTVTGDEQFF. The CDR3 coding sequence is TGCGCCAGCAGCCCAACTGTCACGGGGGATGAGCAGTTCTTC.

In DNA form, the CDR3 reads TGTGCCAGCAGTCGGCCCCTGGCAGGGGGCAATAACTATGGCTACACCTTC. It yields the protein CASSRPLAGGNNYGYTF. The chain is built from TRBV28 and TRBJ1-2; 8 bases match TRBD1. This CDR3 is built from 17 residues. V lost 5 bases to trimming and J lost 1 base; unmatched junction nucleotides: 12. The germline V gene has CDR1 MDHEN and CDR2 SYDVKM.

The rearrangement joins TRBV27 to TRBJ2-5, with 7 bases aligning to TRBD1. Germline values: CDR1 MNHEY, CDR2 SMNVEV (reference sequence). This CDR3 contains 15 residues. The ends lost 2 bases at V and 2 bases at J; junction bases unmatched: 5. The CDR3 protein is CASSLNRQGQETQYF. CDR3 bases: TGTGCCAGCAGTTTAAATAGACAGGGTCAAGAGACCCAGTACTTC.

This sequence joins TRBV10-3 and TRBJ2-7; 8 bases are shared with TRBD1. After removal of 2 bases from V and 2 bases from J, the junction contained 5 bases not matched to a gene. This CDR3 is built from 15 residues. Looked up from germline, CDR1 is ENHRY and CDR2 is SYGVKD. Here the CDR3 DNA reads TGTGCCATCAGTGAGGGACAGGGCTCGACCTACGAGCAGTACTTC. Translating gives CAISEGQGSTYEQYF.

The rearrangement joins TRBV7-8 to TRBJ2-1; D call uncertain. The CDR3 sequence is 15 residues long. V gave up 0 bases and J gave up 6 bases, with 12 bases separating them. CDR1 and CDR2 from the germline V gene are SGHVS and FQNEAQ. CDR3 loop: CASSLARLLINEQFF. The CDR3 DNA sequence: TGTGCCAGCAGCTTAGCCAGGTTGCTTATCAATGAGCAGTTCTTC.

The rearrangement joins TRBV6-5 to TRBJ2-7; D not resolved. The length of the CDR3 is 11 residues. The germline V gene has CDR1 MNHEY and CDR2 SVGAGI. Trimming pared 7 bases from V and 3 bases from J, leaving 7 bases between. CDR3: CASNSIYEQYF. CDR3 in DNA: TGTGCCAGCAACAGTATCTACGAGCAGTACTTC.

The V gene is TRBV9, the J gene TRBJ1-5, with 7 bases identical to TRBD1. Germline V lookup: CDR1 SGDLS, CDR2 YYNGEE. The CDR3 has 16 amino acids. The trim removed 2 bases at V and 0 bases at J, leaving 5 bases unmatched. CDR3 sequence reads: CASSVPRGDSNQPQHF. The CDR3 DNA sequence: TGTGCCAGCAGCGTCCCCAGGGGGGATAGCAATCAGCCCCAGCATTTT.

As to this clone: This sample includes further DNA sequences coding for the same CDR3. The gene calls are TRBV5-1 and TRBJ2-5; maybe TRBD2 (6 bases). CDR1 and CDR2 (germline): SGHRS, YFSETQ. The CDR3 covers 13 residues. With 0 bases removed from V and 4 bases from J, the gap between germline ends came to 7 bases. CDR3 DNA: TGCGCCAGCAGCTTGGAGGGACTAGAGACCCAGTACTTC. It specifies CASSLEGLETQYF.

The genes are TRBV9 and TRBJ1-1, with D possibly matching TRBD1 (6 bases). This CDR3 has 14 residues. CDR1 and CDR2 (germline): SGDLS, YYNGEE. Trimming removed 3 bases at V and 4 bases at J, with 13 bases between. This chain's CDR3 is CASSGDTLSTEAFF. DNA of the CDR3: TGTGCCAGCAGCGGGGACACGCTCTCCACTGAAGCTTTCTTT.

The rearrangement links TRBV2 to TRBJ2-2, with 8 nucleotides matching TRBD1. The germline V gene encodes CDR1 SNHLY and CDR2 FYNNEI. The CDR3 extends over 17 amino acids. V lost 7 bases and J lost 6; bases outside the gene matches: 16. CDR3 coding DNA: TGTGCCAGCATGCGGGACAGGAGCCCAACCCGGGCCGGGGAGCTGTTTTTT. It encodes CASMRDRSPTRAGELFF.

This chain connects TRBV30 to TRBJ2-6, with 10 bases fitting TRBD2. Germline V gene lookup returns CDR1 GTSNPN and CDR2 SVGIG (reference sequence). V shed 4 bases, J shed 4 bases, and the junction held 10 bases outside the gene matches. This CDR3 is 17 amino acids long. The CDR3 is CAWTRGAGGPGANVLTF. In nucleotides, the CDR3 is TGTGCCTGGACTAGGGGAGCGGGAGGGCCAGGGGCCAACGTCCTGACTTTC.

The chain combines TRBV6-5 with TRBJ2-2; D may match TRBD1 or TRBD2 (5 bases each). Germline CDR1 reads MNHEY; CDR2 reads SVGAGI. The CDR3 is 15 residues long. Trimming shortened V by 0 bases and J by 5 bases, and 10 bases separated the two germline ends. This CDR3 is CASSYSRDGTGELFF. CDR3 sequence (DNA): TGTGCCAGCAGTTACTCCAGGGACGGGACCGGGGAGCTGTTTTTT.

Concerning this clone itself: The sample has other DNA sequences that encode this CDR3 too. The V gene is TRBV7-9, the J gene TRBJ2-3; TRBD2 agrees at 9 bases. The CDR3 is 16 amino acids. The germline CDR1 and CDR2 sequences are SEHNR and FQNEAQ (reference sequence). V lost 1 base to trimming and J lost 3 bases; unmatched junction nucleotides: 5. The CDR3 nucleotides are TGTGCCAGCAGCTTAGTTAGCGGGAGCGTAACAGATACGCAGTATTTT. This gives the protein CASSLVSGSVTDTQYF.

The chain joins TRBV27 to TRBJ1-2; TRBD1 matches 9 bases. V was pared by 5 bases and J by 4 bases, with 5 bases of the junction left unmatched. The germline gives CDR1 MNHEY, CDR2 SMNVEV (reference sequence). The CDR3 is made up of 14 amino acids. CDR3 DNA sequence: TGTGCCAGCAGTACCTCGACAGGGGGCTATGGCTACACCTTC. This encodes CASSTSTGGYGYTF.

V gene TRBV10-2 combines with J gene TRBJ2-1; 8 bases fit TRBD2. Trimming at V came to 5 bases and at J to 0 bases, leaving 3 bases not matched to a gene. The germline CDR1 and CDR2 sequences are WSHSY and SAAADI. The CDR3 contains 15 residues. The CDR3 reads CASSSGSSSYNEQFF. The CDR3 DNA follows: TGCGCCAGCAGTAGCGGGAGTAGCTCCTACAATGAGCAGTTCTTC.

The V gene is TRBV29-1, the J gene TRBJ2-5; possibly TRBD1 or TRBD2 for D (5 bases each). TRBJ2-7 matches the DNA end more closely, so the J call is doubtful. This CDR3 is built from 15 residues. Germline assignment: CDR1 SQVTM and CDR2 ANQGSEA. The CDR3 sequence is CSVELASRDSYEQYF. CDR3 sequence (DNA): TGCAGCGTTGAACTAGCCTCCAGGGACTCCTACGAGCAGTACTTC.

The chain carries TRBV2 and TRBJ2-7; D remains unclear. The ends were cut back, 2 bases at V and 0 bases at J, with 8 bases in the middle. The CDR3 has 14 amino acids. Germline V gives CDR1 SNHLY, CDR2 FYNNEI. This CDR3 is CASSEFLISYEQYF. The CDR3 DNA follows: TGTGCCAGCAGTGAATTCCTGATCTCCTACGAGCAGTACTTC.

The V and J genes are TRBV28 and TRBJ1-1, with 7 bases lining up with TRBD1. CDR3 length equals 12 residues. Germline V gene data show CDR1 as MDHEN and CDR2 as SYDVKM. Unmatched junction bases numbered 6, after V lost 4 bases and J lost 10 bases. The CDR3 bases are TGTGCCAGCAGTTCTACCCGGGACAGAGCTTTCTTT. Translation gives CASSSTRDRAFF.